In its sample, the clone carrying this T cell receptor (beta chain) was seen once. These data originate in a study of blood T cell repertoires in COVID-19. Trimming removed 3 bases from V and 2 bases from J, with 11 bases in between. CDR1 and CDR2 (germline): SGDLS, YYNGEE. CDR3 length equals 14 residues. In Seattle, patients joined the study during active infection and were tracked longitudinally. Per the original methods: The assay estimated nucleated cells by amplifying reference gene primers. Assay used: immunoSEQ multiplex PCR; TCRdb lists only in-frame clones, some missing. The V and J calls and the clone size are those of that table, but D and trimming were determined from the DNA. Altogether roughly 150,000 clones are present, approximately 93% being singletons, with the ten largest covering roughly 2%.

This clonotype was obtained from a woman aged 60-75 years with COVID-19, enrolled during active disease. Sequenced: peripheral blood. The rearrangement uses TRBV9 and TRBJ1-2; D uncertain. CDR3 amino acids: CASSASTENYGYTF. The CDR3 DNA reads TGTGCCAGCAGCGCTTCGACGGAGAACTATGGCTACACCTTC.